This TCR beta chain was obtained from a study of blood T cell repertoires in COVID-19. At the level of the study: PBMCs, B-cell-depleted T cells, or T cells provided the cDNA or gDNA that made up the material.

This clone was found a few times. Trimming removed 5 bases from V and 6 bases from J; junction bases left unmatched: 5. CDR3 length: 14 residues. Germline CDR1 and CDR2: MNHEY and SMNVEV (reference sequence). Here immunoSEQ multiplex PCR was the method, and the copy in TCRdb shows in-frame clones only, minus some. The repertoire holds over 200,000 clones, with around 89% as singletons. Followed over time, Seattle patients had been enrolled while infection was active. This rearrangement joins TRBV27 to TRBJ2-2, with 8 bases fitting TRBD1. This sequence originates from a young man with COVID-19, enrolled during active disease. The sample comprised peripheral blood. CDR3 DNA sequence: TGTGCCAGCAGTCGGACAGGGATTGCCGGGGAGCTGTTTTTT. Residues: CASSRTGIAGELFF.